These 13 T cell receptor beta chains were all obtained from the same sample, sequenced in a study of control samples from healthy donors and cancer patients. Repertoires were generated with immunoSEQ multiplex PCR, while TCRdb's copy carries only in-frame clones and drops some. The sample includes more than 100,000 clones, just under 90% of them seen just once. Material: PBMCs. These receptors all come from a man aged 50-59 years with head and neck cancer.

The J gene is TRBJ1-1, the V gene TRBV6-5, with 7 bases lining up with TRBD1. Per the germline V gene, CDR1 is MNHEY and CDR2 is SVGAGI. CDR3 length equals 15 residues. The V segment lost 6 bases and the J segment 0 bases; nucleotides outside the gene matches: 7. The CDR3 nucleotides read TGTGCCAGCAGCAAGGGACAGAAAATGAACACTGAAGCTTTCTTT. This encodes CASSKGQKMNTEAFF.

The V and J genes are TRBV6-1 and TRBJ2-7; the D gene is possibly TRBD1 (5 bases). The V gene lost 0 bases and the J gene lost 3 bases, with 12 bases spanning the gap. Germline lookup yields CDR1 MNHNS and CDR2 SASEGT. The CDR3 is 15 amino acids. The CDR3 sequence: CASSEAPQGRYEQYF. CDR3 nucleotides: TGTGCCAGCAGTGAAGCGCCTCAGGGCCGCTACGAGCAGTACTTC.

In its sample, this clone was seen once. The rearrangement uses TRBV20-1 and TRBJ1-1; D is uncertain. Trimming stripped 3 bases from V and 0 bases from J, with 20 bases between. The CDR3 has 17 amino acids. Germline V lookup: CDR1 DFQATT, CDR2 SNEGSKA (reference sequence). In nucleotides, the CDR3 is TGCAGTGCTAGTCCCGGGATTCGCAGTTATATGAACACTGAAGCTTTCTTT. Translating it yields CSASPGIRSYMNTEAFF.

In its sample, this clone was seen once. The V call is TRBV18, the J call TRBJ1-4; no clear D. The CDR3 sequence is 13 residues long. From germline, CDR1 is KGHSH and CDR2 LQKENI. Trimming removed 1 base from V and 1 base from J, with 1 base in between. The CDR3: CASSPLTNEKLFF. The CDR3 nucleotides are TGTGCCAGCTCACCACTAACTAATGAAAAACTGTTTTTT. The full variable domain, its missing parts supplied by reference TRBV18 and TRBJ1-4, is NAGVMQNPRHLVRRRGQEARLRCSPMKGHSHVYWYRQLPEEGLKFMVYLQKENIIDESGMPKERFSAEFPKEGPSILRIQQVVRGDSAAYFCASSPLTNEKLFFGSGTQLSVL.

The chain is built from TRBV5-1 and TRBJ1-2; 9 nucleotides agree with TRBD1. Germline CDR1 SGHRS, CDR2 YFSETQ. This CDR3 comprises 14 residues. V was clipped by 4 bases and J by 4 bases; unmatched bases: 5. The CDR3 sequence: CASSNRGRTYGYTF. In DNA, the CDR3 is TGCGCCAGCAGCAACAGGGGGCGCACCTATGGCTACACCTTC.

The V gene is TRBV19, the J gene TRBJ2-5; D possibly uses TRBD1 or TRBD2 (5 bases each). Germline lookup yields CDR1 LNHDA and CDR2 SQIVND (reference sequence). The germline V and J ends were trimmed by 4 bases and 1 base, with 10 bases remaining between them. The CDR3 runs to 14 residues. The CDR3 region is CASSRGMSQETQYF. The CDR3 DNA sequence: TGTGCCAGTAGTAGGGGGATGTCCCAAGAGACCCAGTACTTC.

The chain carries TRBV7-2 and TRBJ1-1; 7 bases line up with TRBD1. V was clipped by 5 bases and J by 8 bases; unmatched bases: 8. Per the germline V gene, CDR1 is SGHTA and CDR2 is FQGNSA. This CDR3 is built from 13 residues. The CDR3 loop is CASSLDVQGEAFF. The CDR3 DNA sequence: TGTGCCAGCAGCCTTGACGTACAGGGGGAAGCTTTCTTT.

In the case of this clone: This specimen includes other DNA sequences encoding the same CDR3. V usage is TRBV28 and J usage is TRBJ1-5, with a weak D call TRBD1 (5 bases). The CDR3 spans 14 residues. The germline gives CDR1 MDHEN, CDR2 SYDVKM. V was pared by 7 bases and J by 1 base, with 11 bases between. CDR3 nucleotides: TGTGCCAGCACGGCTGGGGGGAGCAATCAGCCCCAGCATTTT. It specifies CASTAGGSNQPQHF.

V gene TRBV24-1 combines with J gene TRBJ2-2, with D possibly matching TRBD1 (6 bases). CDR1 and CDR2 (germline): KGHDR, SFDVKD. The ends were cut back, 3 bases at V and 3 bases at J, with 10 bases in the middle. The CDR3 contains 15 residues. In DNA, the CDR3 is TGTGCCACCAGTGATCTTCCAGGGGACACCGGGGAGCTGTTTTTT. Translated: CATSDLPGDTGELFF.

This sequence joins TRBV7-2 and TRBJ2-3, with 7 positions matching TRBD2. Germline trimming cut 1 base from V and 1 base from J; bases unmatched to any gene: 5. Per germline, CDR1 SGHTA and CDR2 FQGNSA. This CDR3 region has 16 residues. The CDR3 DNA reads TGTGCCAGCAGCTTAGGGGGAACTAGCGGCACAGATACGCAGTATTTT. Translating it yields CASSLGGTSGTDTQYF.

The chain links TRBV5-4 to TRBJ2-3, with TRBD1 matching 7 bases. Germline trimming cut 5 bases from V and 1 base from J; bases unmatched to any gene: 4. The length of the CDR3 is 14 residues. Looked up from germline, CDR1 is SGHNT and CDR2 is YYREEE (reference sequence). CDR3 in amino acids: CASRLGQGTDTQYF. For the CDR3, the DNA is TGTGCCAGCAGGCTTGGACAGGGCACAGATACGCAGTATTTT.

This clone was picked up a small number of times. The chain uses TRBV5-1 and TRBJ2-5; D call uncertain. Germline CDR1 and CDR2: SGHRS and YFSETQ. Trimming removed 2 bases at V and 3 bases at J, with 11 bases between. The CDR3 sequence is 14 residues long. The CDR3 here is CASSFGLNEETQYF. For the CDR3, the DNA is TGCGCCAGCAGCTTTGGCCTCAATGAAGAGACCCAGTACTTC.

The gene calls are TRBV19 and TRBJ2-7; tentative D call: TRBD2 (5 bases). This CDR3 contains 14 residues. From germline, CDR1 is LNHDA and CDR2 SQIVND (reference sequence). V was clipped by 2 bases and J by 1 base, with 9 bases between them. CDR3 in DNA: TGTGCCAGTAGTATACGGGGAGCGTCCTACGAGCAGTACTTC. The encoded protein is CASSIRGASYEQYF.